Included here is one T cell receptor (beta chain) sequence, with context. The antigen is undetermined. The V and J ends lost 4 bases and 2 bases respectively, with 4 bases between them. Germline loops: CDR1 SGHTA, CDR2 FQGTGA. The CDR3 is 12 residues long. The sample originates from a study of Ad26.COV2.S vaccination and SARS-CoV-2 variants. Study at large: In the COV1001 trial, the donor was in the Ad26.COV2.S arm. In the study, Ad26.COV2.S was injected intramuscularly once, or twice 56 days apart. The study, taken as a whole, reports: Placebo recipients showed lower spike-specific TCR breadth than vaccinees.

Treatment meaning: around 19 received Ad26.COV2.S at low or high dose, single or two shots; about 5 received placebo; per-sample allocation not given. Sampling happened 63 days after the first vaccine or placebo injection. Boston provided a donor who was an adult aged 18-55 years. Assay used: immunoSEQ multiplex PCR; TCRdb lists only in-frame clones, some missing. The data contain around 270,000 clones, around 90% of them seen just once; the ten biggest clones take up less than 3.5%. Sequenced material: peripheral blood, taken in a trial of Ad26.COV2.S vaccine versus placebo. This chain joins TRBV7-3 and TRBJ2-3; D is ambiguous. The receptor comes from a person aged 18 to 65 who received the Ad26.COV2.S COVID-19 vaccine or a placebo. The DNA for the CDR3 is TGTGCCAGCAGCTCGACCACAGATACGCAGTATTTT. Translated: CASSSTTDTQYF.